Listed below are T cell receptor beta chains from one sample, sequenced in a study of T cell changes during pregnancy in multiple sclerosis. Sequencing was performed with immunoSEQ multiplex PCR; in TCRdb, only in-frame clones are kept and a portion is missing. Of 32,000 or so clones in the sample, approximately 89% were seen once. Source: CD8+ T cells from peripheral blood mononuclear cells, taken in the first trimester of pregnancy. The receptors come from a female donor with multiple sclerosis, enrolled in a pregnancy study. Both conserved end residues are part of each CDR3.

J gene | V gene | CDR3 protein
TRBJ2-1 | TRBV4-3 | CASSQDRPGGNEQFF
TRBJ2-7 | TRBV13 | CASSLVGLAGTTYEQYF
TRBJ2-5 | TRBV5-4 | CASSLDAGQGPQGVRETQYF
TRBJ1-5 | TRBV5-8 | CASSWGGRSQPQHF
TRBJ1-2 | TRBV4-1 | CASSQDWDRVYYGYTF
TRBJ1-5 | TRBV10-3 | CATRDSDNQPQHF
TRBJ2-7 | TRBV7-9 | CASSLPRLAGGYEQYF
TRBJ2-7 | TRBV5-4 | CASSPGLAGGYEQYF
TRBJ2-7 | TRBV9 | CASSPHPGAPSEQYF
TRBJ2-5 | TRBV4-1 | CASSQRAGGRAEETQYF
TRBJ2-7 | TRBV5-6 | CASSPAGTGGFYEQYF
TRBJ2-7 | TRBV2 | CASNGPGLVYEQYF
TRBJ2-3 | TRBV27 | CASSTQTGLAGGRGMSDTQYF
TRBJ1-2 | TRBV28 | CASSSGTGLFYGYTF
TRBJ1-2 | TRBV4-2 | CASSQGAPYGYTF
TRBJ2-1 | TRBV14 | CASSAGGSNEQFF
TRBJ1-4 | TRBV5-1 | CASSLDGGGTNEKLFF
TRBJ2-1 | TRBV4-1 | CASSQEGTMNEQFF
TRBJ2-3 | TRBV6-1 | CASSGPGGTGDNTDTQYF